This is a list of T cell receptor beta chains from one sample in a study of control samples from healthy donors and cancer patients. Method: immunoSEQ multiplex PCR; TCRdb's copy keeps in-frame clones and lacks some. The data show about 80,000 clones, around 92% seen once. Sample: blood. The receptors were sampled from a man aged 45 to 65 in good health. Both conserved end residues are part of each CDR3. Fields, in order: J gene, V gene, clone size, CDR3 protein. Only some rows state a clone size, as once, few, many or a class for expanded clones.

J: TRBJ1-1; V: TRBV5-1; size: once; CDR3: CASSLEPVGMNTEAFF
J: TRBJ1-1; V: TRBV25-1; size: .; CDR3: CASSGRAYTEAFF
J: TRBJ2-1; V: TRBV9; size: .; CDR3: CASSVATAVFYNEQFF
J: TRBJ2-3; V: TRBV10-2; size: .; CDR3: CASSAKDTQYF
J: TRBJ1-2; V: TRBV28; size: once; CDR3: CASRMDRGRYGYTF
J: TRBJ1-1; V: TRBV12-3/TRBV12-4; size: .; CDR3: CASSLRRSEAFF
J: TRBJ2-5; V: TRBV5-1; size: .; CDR3: CASSSRQGPRETQYF
J: TRBJ1-2; V: TRBV10-3; size: .; CDR3: CAISGQVNYGYTF
J: TRBJ2-5; V: TRBV6-5; size: .; CDR3: CASGLGEQTQYF
J: TRBJ1-2; V: TRBV6-5; size: .; CDR3: CASSPGTGLRGYTF
J: TRBJ1-5; V: TRBV2; size: .; CDR3: CASSLRDNQPQHF
J: TRBJ1-5; V: TRBV5-8; size: .; CDR3: CASSLSGLSNQPQHF
J: TRBJ1-4; V: TRBV25-1; size: .; CDR3: CASSSQPGQGNEKLFF
J: TRBJ1-1; V: TRBV5-1; size: .; CDR3: CASVQGGLGARTEAFF
J: TRBJ2-7; V: TRBV5-6; size: .; CDR3: CASSPWGPGHDSYEQYF
J: TRBJ1-1; V: TRBV27; size: once; CDR3: CASSPTVNTEAFF
J: TRBJ1-1; V: TRBV11-2; size: .; CDR3: CASSQPAGARNTEAFF
J: TRBJ1-4; V: TRBV18; size: .; CDR3: CASSPRRGVVREKLFF
J: TRBJ1-2; V: TRBV5-1; size: .; CDR3: CASSDRGHYYGYTF
J: TRBJ1-2; V: TRBV15; size: .; CDR3: CATSSQGLQGYTF
J: TRBJ2-3; V: TRBV18; size: .; CDR3: CASSRYSGGAETDTQYF
J: TRBJ2-4; V: TRBV6-5; size: .; CDR3: CASSLLVPGGNIQYF
J: TRBJ1-2; V: TRBV5-4; size: .; CDR3: CASSLRTAANYGYTF
J: TRBJ2-5; V: TRBV11-2; size: once; CDR3: CASSLEREGTQYF
J: TRBJ1-1; V: TRBV4-1; size: .; CDR3: CASSLRQGYTEAFF
J: TRBJ1-2; V: TRBV29-1; size: once; CDR3: CSVEGLGQAGLFGGYTF
J: TRBJ1-5; V: TRBV7-9; size: once; CDR3: CASSLQGGQPQHF
J: TRBJ2-1; V: TRBV9; size: .; CDR3: CASSTRQGLSSYNEQFF
J: TRBJ1-1; V: TRBV19; size: .; CDR3: CASKRERAFF
J: TRBJ2-1; V: TRBV12-5; size: .; CDR3: CASGFRDSYNEQFF
J: TRBJ1-1; V: TRBV6-5; size: .; CDR3: CASSYSTVGLNTEAFF
J: TRBJ1-1; V: TRBV9; size: .; CDR3: CASSPRGQGVNTEAFF
J: TRBJ1-4; V: TRBV6-5; size: .; CDR3: CASSYDRGEKLFF
J: TRBJ1-5; V: TRBV18; size: few; CDR3: CASSPPAAYSNQPQHF
J: TRBJ2-7; V: TRBV9; size: .; CDR3: CASSQGQSYEQYF
J: TRBJ2-1; V: TRBV4-1; size: once; CDR3: CASSQGVTSGAYNEQFF
J: TRBJ2-3; V: TRBV24-1; size: .; CDR3: CATSDVRGWRTDTQYF
J: TRBJ1-1; V: TRBV29-1; size: .; CDR3: CSVAKGFRQGRENTEAFF
J: TRBJ2-5; V: TRBV10-3; size: .; CDR3: CATKGGWGETQYF
J: TRBJ2-4; V: TRBV5-1; size: .; CDR3: CASSLEAGAKNIQYF
J: TRBJ1-1; V: TRBV19; size: .; CDR3: CASSIDLGRNTEAFF
J: TRBJ2-7; V: TRBV2; size: .; CDR3: CASTGDDRAFYEQYF
J: TRBJ2-7; V: TRBV2; size: .; CDR3: CASSRDRDDEQYF
J: TRBJ2-7; V: TRBV6-1; size: medium-sized; CDR3: CASSELYEQYF
J: TRBJ2-1; V: TRBV24-1; size: few; CDR3: CATSDLLPGGDNEQFF
J: TRBJ1-3; V: TRBV3-1/TRBV3-2; size: few; CDR3: CASSPGRGNTIYF
J: TRBJ1-1; V: TRBV7-3; size: .; CDR3: CASSLIWTEAFF